A selection of T cell receptor beta chains follows, all from one sample in a study of T cell repertoires in cytomegalovirus infection. TCRdb ran MiXCR on the reads and lists one entry per CDR3 protein. The sample holds approximately 630,000 distinct CDR3 sequences; roughly a quarter are singletons and the top ten take 7% to 9%. Specimen: CD8+ T cells from PBMCs. These receptors all stem from a human donor in good health (CMV status not recorded). Some clones in this sample may be carry-over from other donors' samples. Both conserved end residues are part of each CDR3. The D gene is left open where the match is weak. Clone sizes are given selectively: once, few, many, or a class where the clone is expanded.

V gene	J gene	D gene	clone size	CDR3 DNA	CDR3 protein
TRBV7-9	TRBJ2-7	-	-	TGTGCCAGCAGCAGTCAAAAGGGCGGGGAGACCTACGAGCAGTACTTC	CASSSQKGGETYEQYF
TRBV12-3/TRBV12-4	TRBJ1-5	-	many	TGTGCCAGCAGTTTCCTGGGTGACCAGCCCCAGCATTTT	CASSFLGDQPQHF
TRBV14	TRBJ1-6	-	-	TGTGCCAGCAGCCCGAGGGCCTTTAATTCACCCCTCCACTTT	CASSPRAFNSPLHF
TRBV5-1	TRBJ2-3	-	-	TGCGCCAGCTGGACAGTTACAGATACGCAGTATTTT	CASWTVTDTQYF
TRBV19	TRBJ1-2	TRBD1	-	TGTGCCACTTCCTTTTACCAGGGGGTTACTGATGGCTACACCTTC	CATSFYQGVTDGYTF
TRBV5-6	TRBJ2-1	TRBD2	-	TGTGCCAGCAGCTTGGCGCTAGCGGGGAACTCCTACAATGAGCAGTTCTTC	CASSLALAGNSYNEQFF
TRBV20-1	TRBJ1-1	TRBD1	few	TGCAGAGCGCTTGACAGGGCGAACACTGAAGCTTTCTTT	CRALDRANTEAFF
TRBV29-1	TRBJ1-1	-	-	TGCAGCGTTGACCCAGGGCTTCCGATTCGTAGCACTGAAGCTTTCTTT	CSVDPGLPIRSTEAFF
TRBV7-3	TRBJ2-1	-	-	TGTGCCAGCAGCTTAATATGGGCTAGCAAACACAATGAGCAGTTCTTC	CASSLIWASKHNEQFF
TRBV13	TRBJ2-3	-	-	TGTGCCAGCAGCCCCGGGGACGTGGGCACAGATACGCAGTATTTT	CASSPGDVGTDTQYF
TRBV7-4	TRBJ2-1	-	-	TGTGCCAGCAGCGGGTCGGGACATGGATACTACAATGAGCAGTTCTTC	CASSGSGHGYYNEQFF
TRBV12-3/TRBV12-4	TRBJ2-7	-	-	TGTGCCAGCAGTCTCAGGCGGGAGCAGTACTTC	CASSLRREQYF
TRBV7-3	TRBJ2-3	-	few	TGTGCCAGCAGCCCCTGGGATGGTTTCACAGATACGCAGTATTTT	CASSPWDGFTDTQYF
TRBV7-8	TRBJ1-5	-	many	TGTGCCAGCAGCTTACTTCTCGGTAGTTTGGAGCCCCAGCATTTT	CASSLLLGSLEPQHF
TRBV7-8	TRBJ1-1	-	many	TGTGCCAGCAGCTTAGGAGGACAGCTGAACACTGAAGCTTTCTTT	CASSLGGQLNTEAFF
TRBV28	TRBJ2-2	-	few	TGTGCCAGCAGTTTATATCGGCAGTTGAACACCGGGGAGCTGTTTTTT	CASSLYRQLNTGELFF
TRBV28	TRBJ2-4	-	once	TGTGCCAGCAGTCTATTCGATACCTCCGGGAACATTCAGTACTTC	CASSLFDTSGNIQYF
TRBV20-1	TRBJ2-3	TRBD2	-	TGCAGTGCAACTCTAGCGGGGGATAGCACAGATACGCAGTATTTT	CSATLAGDSTDTQYF
TRBV20-1	TRBJ1-2	-	few	TGCAGTGCTAGAGGAGTAGGGGATGGCTACACCTTC	CSARGVGDGYTF
TRBV7-8	TRBJ2-2	TRBD1	many	TGTGCCAGCAGATCCAACAGGGGGGACACCGGGGAGCTGTTTTTT	CASRSNRGDTGELFF
TRBV12-3/TRBV12-4	TRBJ2-1	TRBD2	many	TGTGCCAGCAGTCTCTGGACTAGCGGGGACTTCAATGAGCAGTTCTTC	CASSLWTSGDFNEQFF
TRBV2	TRBJ1-5	TRBD1	-	TGTGCCAGCAGTGAATATGAGACAGGGGCTTACCAGCCCCAGCATTTT	CASSEYETGAYQPQHF
TRBV4-1	TRBJ1-1	TRBD1	few	TGCGCCAGCAGGTTCGACAGGGCCGGAACTGAAGCTTTCTTT	CASRFDRAGTEAFF
TRBV5-6	TRBJ1-6	-	-	TGTGCCAGCAGCTTGGGGCAGACCTATAATTCACCCCTCCACTTT	CASSLGQTYNSPLHF
TRBV7-3	TRBJ2-1	-	-	TGTGCCAGCGGCGAACCGGGGGACAGTGAGCAGTTCTTC	CASGEPGDSEQFF
TRBV7-2	TRBJ2-3	TRBD2	-	TGTGCCAGCAGCTTAAATAAGAGGGAGGGAAATACGCAGTATTTT	CASSLNKREGNTQYF
TRBV7-9	TRBJ2-5	TRBD1	many	TGTGCCAGCTCGACAGGGGGGAAGACCCAGTACTTC	CASSTGGKTQYF
TRBV4-1	TRBJ1-1	-	few	TGCGCCAGCAGCCAGGGGGGGGCGAACACTGAAGCTTTCTTT	CASSQGGANTEAFF
TRBV7-8	TRBJ2-1	-	many	TGTGCCAGCAGCCCACCTGGACCGCTGCGGAGCTCCTACAATGAGCAGTTCTTC	CASSPPGPLRSSYNEQFF
TRBV29-1	TRBJ2-3	-	-	TGCAGCGGACGAGACGGGACAGATACGCAGTATTTT	CSGRDGTDTQYF
TRBV4-2	TRBJ2-7	-	few	TGTGCCAGCAGCCAAGAGGGAACCGGGGGCTTTACCTACGAGCAGTACTTC	CASSQEGTGGFTYEQYF
TRBV10-3	TRBJ1-6	TRBD1	-	TGTGCCATCAGTGAGACCTTCGAAGACAGGGCATCACCCCTCCACTTT	CAISETFEDRASPLHF
TRBV12-3/TRBV12-4	TRBJ2-5	-	few	TGTGCCAGCACCTTCTCCCTGCCCCGTACCAATCAAGAGACCCAGTACTTC	CASTFSLPRTNQETQYF
TRBV7-2	TRBJ1-5	-	many	TGTGCCAGCAGCTTAGGGAGCGTCTATAGCAATCAGCCCCAGCATTTT	CASSLGSVYSNQPQHF
TRBV10-3	TRBJ2-7	TRBD1	-	TGTGCCATCAGTGAGGCAGGGGGCTACGAGCAGTACTTC	CAISEAGGYEQYF
TRBV7-2	TRBJ1-6	-	many	TGTGCCAGCAGCTTAGTCCGGGGGGCCGTCAATTCACCCCTCCACTTT	CASSLVRGAVNSPLHF
TRBV28	TRBJ1-5	-	-	TGTGCCAGCAGTTTTATAGATAGCAATCAGCCCCAGCATTTT	CASSFIDSNQPQHF
TRBV20-1	TRBJ2-2	-	-	TGCAGTGCTAGAGACCCGGGCGGTTACACCGGGGAGCTGTTTTTT	CSARDPGGYTGELFF
TRBV14	TRBJ2-1	TRBD2	-	TGTGCCAGCAGCCTCCGGACTAGCGGGGGGGGGTGGCAGTTCTTC	CASSLRTSGGGWQFF
TRBV12-3/TRBV12-4	TRBJ1-1	-	-	TGTGCCAGCAGTTTCCAAACCGGACAGTTGAACACTGAAGCTTTCTTT	CASSFQTGQLNTEAFF
TRBV5-1	TRBJ2-1	TRBD1	-	TGCGCCAGCAGCGGGGACAGGGGCAATGAGCAGTTCTTC	CASSGDRGNEQFF
TRBV4-1	TRBJ2-7	-	few	TGCGCCAGCAGCCAAGTGTCGGGATTCTACGAGCAGTACTTC	CASSQVSGFYEQYF
TRBV7-6	TRBJ2-5	TRBD2	many	TGTGCCAGCAGCTTACGGCCTAGCGGGGGGAAAGAGACCCAGTACTTC	CASSLRPSGGKETQYF
TRBV6-2/TRBV6-3	TRBJ2-1	TRBD2	-	TGTGCCAGCAGTCCTCCGCAGCGGACTAGCGGGGGACACAATGAGCAGTTCTTC	CASSPPQRTSGGHNEQFF
TRBV28	TRBJ2-3	-	-	TGTGCCAACAGTTTATACAGGGCTAGGGCAGATACGCAGTATTTT	CANSLYRARADTQYF
TRBV11-2	TRBJ2-3	-	few	TGTGCCAGCAGCACCCGATCAGACCCCACAGATACGCAGTATTTT	CASSTRSDPTDTQYF
TRBV12-5	TRBJ2-7	-	many	TGTGCTAGTGGTTTCTGGCCCACGCCCTACGAGCAGTACTTC	CASGFWPTPYEQYF
TRBV11-1	TRBJ1-1	-	few	TGTGCCAGCAGCCTTGAGGCCGGTGGCACTGAAGCTTTCTTT	CASSLEAGGTEAFF
TRBV28	TRBJ2-5	-	once	TGTGCCAGCAGTTTTTTTGACAGGCAAGAGACCCAGTACTTC	CASSFFDRQETQYF
TRBV12-5	TRBJ2-7	-	-	TGTGCTAGTGGTTATACCGCGTCGAGCTCCTACGAGCAGTACTTC	CASGYTASSSYEQYF
TRBV10-3	TRBJ1-5	-	-	TGTGCCATCAGTGAGACTTGGTTTGCGCCCCAGCATTTT	CAISETWFAPQHF
TRBV2	TRBJ1-1	-	-	TGTGCCAGCACTGAGATGAACACTGAAGCTTTCTTT	CASTEMNTEAFF